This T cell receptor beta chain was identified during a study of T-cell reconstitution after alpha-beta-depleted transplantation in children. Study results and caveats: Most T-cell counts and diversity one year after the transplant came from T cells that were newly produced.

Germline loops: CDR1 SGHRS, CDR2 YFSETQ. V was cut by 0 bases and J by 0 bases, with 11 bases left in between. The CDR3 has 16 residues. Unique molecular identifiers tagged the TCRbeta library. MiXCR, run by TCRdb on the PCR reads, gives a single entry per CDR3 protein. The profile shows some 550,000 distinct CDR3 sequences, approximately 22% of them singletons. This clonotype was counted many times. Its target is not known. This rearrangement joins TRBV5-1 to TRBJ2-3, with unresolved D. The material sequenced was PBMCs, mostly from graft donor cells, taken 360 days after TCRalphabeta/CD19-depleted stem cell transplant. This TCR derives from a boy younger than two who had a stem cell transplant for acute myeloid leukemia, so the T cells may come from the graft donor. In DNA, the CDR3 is TGCGCCAGCAGCTTGGAGGCAGCCACTAGCACAGATACGCAGTATTTT. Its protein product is CASSLEAATSTDTQYF.